These 15 T cell receptor beta chains were sequenced from one sample in a study of tissue T cells after allogeneic stem cell transplantation. This sample's time point: mouse harvest day 7 after allogeneic transplant. Tail vein injection delivered 10^7 T-cell-depleted bone marrow cells and 10^6 splenic CD5+ T cells. The repertoire was sequenced with immunoSEQ multiplex PCR; TCRdb's copy has only in-frame clones and lacks some. In the table there are thousands of clones, around 40% of which are singletons. The source material was skin. The receptors stem from a female BALB/c mouse given C57BL/6 T cells with graft-versus-host disease after an allogeneic hematopoietic cell transplant.

Points on this clone: Gene names are the mouse ones. The DNA ends 1 residue before the CDR3 does, and the rest of the CDR3 is filled in from the germline J gene. The chain combines TRBV20 with TRBJ2-2; 7 bases match TRBD2. The CDR3 extends over 15 amino acids. V dropped 0 bases and J dropped 1; count of bases not matched to a gene: 2. Germline CDR1 GFQATS, CDR2 STVNSAI. The CDR3 is CGARDWGKNTGQLYF. The sequenced CDR3 bases are TGTGGTGCTAGGGACTGGGGGAAAAACACCGGGCAGCTCTAC.

Points on this clone: These gene names are mouse names. The CDR3 end lies 1 residue beyond the end of the read and is filled in from the germline J gene. The gene calls are TRBV19 and TRBJ1-1, with 8 bases matching TRBD1. Germline V CDR1 and CDR2: FNHDT, SITEND (reference sequence). The CDR3 has 14 amino acids. The V gene end was trimmed by 7 bases and the J gene end by 1 base; junction bases not matched to a gene: 6. CDR3: CASPQGAGNTEVFF. CDR3 DNA, as far as it was read: TGTGCCAGCCCCCAGGGGGCGGGGAACACAGAAGTCTTC.

About this clone: The gene names given are mouse names. Incomplete CDR3 DNA: TGTGCCAGCAGCCCCATAGGGTTTTCCAACGAAAGATTATTT. It yields the protein CASSPIGFSNERLF. In full, the CDR3 reads CASSPIGFSNERLFF. V usage is TRBV26 and J usage is TRBJ1-4; D is undetermined. Coverage ceases 1 residue before the CDR3 finishes, and the germline J gene fills in the end. This CDR3 has 15 amino acids. CDR1 KGHPV and CDR2 FQNQEV come from the germline V gene (reference sequence). V lost 6 bases and J lost 0, with 11 bases in between.

This clone was counted between two and nine times. The gene names here belong to mouse. With the read ending 1 residue before the CDR3 end, the germline J gene is used to fill in that end. The chain employs TRBV3 and TRBJ1-4, with D perhaps TRBD1 (5 bases). The germline V and J ends were trimmed by 1 base and 6 bases, with 9 bases remaining between them. This CDR3 is built from 14 residues. CDR1 is SNHLY and CDR2 is FYNGKV in the germline V gene (reference sequence). CDR3 protein: CASSLGSGYERLFF. Partial CDR3 DNA: TGTGCCAGCAGCTTAGGGTCAGGGTACGAAAGATTATTT.

Comments on this clone: The genes and germline here are from mouse. The read halts 1 residue ahead of the CDR3 end, with the missing end drawn from the germline J gene. The genes are TRBV13-1 and TRBJ2-5; D gene ambiguous. The germline CDR1 and CDR2 sequences are NSHNY and SYGAGN. V was cut by 2 bases and J by 0 bases, with 7 bases left in between. The CDR3 runs 14 residues. Incomplete CDR3 DNA: TGTGCCAGCAGTGAGGGCAGAAACCAAGACACCCAGTAC. It yields the protein CASSEGRNQDTQY. The complete CDR3 sequence is CASSEGRNQDTQYF.

This clone has a handful of counts. Germline and genes here are mouse. The sequence runs out 1 residue before the end of the CDR3; the remainder is reconstructed from the germline J gene. The gene calls are TRBV3 and TRBJ1-3; no reliable D call. The ends were cut back, 1 base at V and 0 bases at J, with 4 bases in the middle. Germline V gene data show CDR1 as SNHLY and CDR2 as FYNGKV (reference sequence). The CDR3 spans 14 residues. The CDR3 sequence: CASSLVDSGNTLYF. The sequenced CDR3 bases are TGTGCCAGCAGCTTAGTGGATTCTGGAAATACGCTCTAT. Together with reference TRBV3 and TRBJ1-3, the CDR3 gives the full variable domain: GPKVLQIPSHQIIDMGQMVTLNCDPVSNHLYFYWYKQILGQQMEFLVNFYNGKVMEKSKLFKDQFSVERPDGSYFTLKIQPTALEDSAVYFCASSLVDSGNTLYFGEGSRLIVV.

Notes on this clone: Genes here carry mouse names. The CDR3 here is CASSLDRNQAPLF. The covered CDR3 bases are TGTGCCAGCAGCTTGGACAGAAACCAGGCTCCGCTT. The V call is TRBV4, the J call TRBJ1-5, with a tentative D call TRBD1 (6 bases). The CDR3 end is not reached by the read, which stops 1 residue before it; the germline J gene fills it in. The length of the CDR3 is 13 residues. V was shortened by 4 bases and J by 4 bases, with 8 bases between the two germline ends. Germline V gene lookup returns CDR1 LGHDT and CDR2 YNNKQL (reference sequence).

Comment on this clone: Gene names and germline refer to mouse. The CDR3 reads CASSVRTGGYEQYF. Partial CDR3 DNA: TGTGCCAGCAGCGTACGGACTGGGGGGTATGAACAGTAC. V and J are TRBV3 and TRBJ2-7; 11 nucleotides line up with TRBD2. The read finishes 1 residue shy of the CDR3 end, and the germline J gene is used to complete it. J lost 4 bases, V lost 5 bases, and 4 bases had no gene match. Germline-derived CDR1 and CDR2 are SNHLY and FYNGKV (reference sequence). The CDR3 covers 14 residues.

With respect to this clone: The germline and genes are mouse ones. Partial CDR3 DNA: TGTGCCAGCAGCTTAGACAAAAAAAACACCTTGTAC. Its translation: CASSLDKKNTLY. The complete CDR3 reads CASSLDKKNTLYF. The chain is built from TRBV3 and TRBJ2-4; no firm D call. The read terminates 1 residue before the CDR3 end, so the remaining end is supplied by the germline J gene. V dropped 1 base and J dropped 4 bases, with 6 bases sitting between them. CDR1 SNHLY and CDR2 FYNGKV come from the germline V gene (reference sequence). CDR3 size: 13 residues.

For this clone: The listed genes are named as in mouse. The observed sequence ends 1 residue before the CDR3 terminus, with the missing tail filled in from the germline J gene. This rearrangement joins TRBV26 to TRBJ1-1; D unresolved. Looked up from germline, CDR1 is KGHPV and CDR2 is FQNQEV (reference sequence). With 3 bases removed from V and 1 base from J, the gap between germline ends came to 6 bases. The CDR3 loop spans 13 amino acids. The CDR3 bases that were read are TGTGCCAGCAGTCTCGGATTAAACACAGAAGTCTTC. Amino acids: CASSLGLNTEVF. The entire CDR3 reads CASSLGLNTEVFF. The full variable domain, completed using reference TRBV26 and TRBJ1-1, is NSKVIQTPRYLVKGQGQKAKMRCIPEKGHPVVFWYQQNKNNEFKFLINFQNQEVLQQIDMTEKRFSAECPSNSPCSLEIQSSEAGDSALYLCASSLGLNTEVFFGKGTRLTVV.

In its sample, this clone ranks as medium-sized. Genes here carry mouse names. Read data end 1 residue before the CDR3 end; the end is taken from the germline J gene. The genes are TRBV16 and TRBJ2-5; tentative D call: TRBD2 (6 bases). The germline V gene encodes CDR1 SGHSA and CDR2 FRNQAP. Deletions cut 3 bases from V and 3 bases from J, with 13 bases between. The CDR3 extends over 15 amino acids. CDR3 residues: CASSFPVWGQDTQYF. CDR3 DNA (partial): TGTGCAAGCAGCTTCCCGGTGTGGGGGCAAGACACCCAGTAC. The full variable domain, in which reference TRBV16 and TRBJ2-5 provide the parts outside the CDR3, is NAGVIQTPRHKVTGKGQEATLWCEPISGHSAVFWYRQTIVQGLEFLTYFRNQAPIDDSGMPKERFSAQMPNQSHSTLKIQSTQPQDSAVYLCASSFPVWGQDTQYFGPGTRLLVL.

About this clone itself: These gene names are mouse names. The read terminates 1 residue before the CDR3 end, so the remaining end is supplied by the germline J gene. This sequence joins TRBV26 and TRBJ2-3; 8 nucleotides agree with TRBD1. V dropped 3 bases and J dropped 4; count of bases not matched to a gene: 3. Germline V gene sequence: CDR1 KGHPV, CDR2 FQNQEV (reference sequence). This CDR3 spans 14 amino acids. CDR3 DNA, as far as it was read: TGTGCCAGCAGTCTCCCAGGGGGCCCAGAAACGCTGTAT. Its protein is CASSLPGGPETLY. The whole CDR3 is CASSLPGGPETLYF.

Notes on this clone: The gene names here belong to mouse. The read finishes 1 residue shy of the CDR3 end, and the germline J gene is used to complete it. This rearrangement joins TRBV23 to TRBJ1-2; TRBD1 was called by the table and not checked on the DNA. This CDR3 spans 13 amino acids. The germline V gene has CDR1 KGHTA and CDR2 FQNQQP. CDR3 DNA, as far as it was read: TGCTCCAGCAGTCATCAGGGGAACTCCGACTACACC. This encodes CSSSHQGNSDYT. The whole CDR3 protein reads CSSSHQGNSDYTF. The full variable domain, with the rest looked up from reference TRBV23 and TRBJ1-2, is DAAVTQKPRYLIKMKGQEAEMKCIPEKGHTAVFWYQQKQSKELKFLIYFQNQQPLDQIDMVKERFSAVCPSSSLCSLGIRTCEAEDSALYLCSSSHQGNSDYTFGSGTRLLVI.

This clone has only a few counts. Gene names are the mouse ones. The read halts 1 residue ahead of the CDR3 end, with the missing end drawn from the germline J gene. The chain links TRBV16 to TRBJ2-7, with 7 positions matching TRBD2. CDR1 and CDR2 (germline): SGHSA, FRNQAP. There are 12 residues in the CDR3. Trimming took 3 bases from V and 4 from J; bases not matched to a gene: 0. The CDR3: CASSFWGYEQYF. The CDR3 DNA, read in part, is TGTGCAAGCAGCTTCTGGGGGTATGAACAGTAC.

Worth noting for this clone: Gene names are the mouse ones. The read is 1 residue too short to cover the CDR3 end, so that end is filled in from the germline J gene. This chain links TRBV16 with TRBJ2-1; possibly TRBD1 for D (6 bases). The CDR3 extends over 13 amino acids. Trimming cost V 4 bases and J 4 bases, with 8 bases left between them. CDR1 and CDR2 (germline): SGHSA, FRNQAP. This chain's CDR3 is CASSSQGYAEQFF. CDR3 DNA, as far as it was read: TGTGCAAGCAGCTCCCAGGGGTATGCTGAGCAGTTC. Full variable domain (outside the CDR3, taken from reference TRBV16 and TRBJ2-1): NAGVIQTPRHKVTGKGQEATLWCEPISGHSAVFWYRQTIVQGLEFLTYFRNQAPIDDSGMPKERFSAQMPNQSHSTLKIQSTQPQDSAVYLCASSSQGYAEQFFGPGTRLTVL.